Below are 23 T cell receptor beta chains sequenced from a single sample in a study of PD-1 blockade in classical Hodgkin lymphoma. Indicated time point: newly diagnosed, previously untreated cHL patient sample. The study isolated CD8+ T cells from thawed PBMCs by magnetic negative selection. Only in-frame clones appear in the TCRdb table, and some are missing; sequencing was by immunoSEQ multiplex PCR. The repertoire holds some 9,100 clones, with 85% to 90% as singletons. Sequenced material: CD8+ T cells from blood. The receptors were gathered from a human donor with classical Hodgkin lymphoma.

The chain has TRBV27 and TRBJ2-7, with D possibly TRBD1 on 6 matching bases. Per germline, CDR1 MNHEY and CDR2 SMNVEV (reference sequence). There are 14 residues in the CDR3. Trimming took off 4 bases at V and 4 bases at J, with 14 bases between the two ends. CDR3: CASSSSADRYEQYF. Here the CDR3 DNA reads TGTGCCAGCAGTTCCTCCGCGGACAGATACGAGCAGTACTTC.

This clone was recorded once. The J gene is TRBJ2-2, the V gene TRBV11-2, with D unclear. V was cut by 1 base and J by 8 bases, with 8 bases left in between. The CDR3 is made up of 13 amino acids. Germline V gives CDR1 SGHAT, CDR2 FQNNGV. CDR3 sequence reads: CASSLALPGELFF. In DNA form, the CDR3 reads TGTGCCAGCAGCTTAGCTCTACCGGGGGAGCTGTTTTTT.

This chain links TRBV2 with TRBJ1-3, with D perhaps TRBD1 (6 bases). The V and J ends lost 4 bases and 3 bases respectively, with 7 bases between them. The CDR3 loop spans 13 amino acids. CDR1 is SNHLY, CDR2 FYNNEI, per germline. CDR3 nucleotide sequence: TGTGCCAGCAGTGCAGGGGATGGAAACACCATATATTTT. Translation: CASSAGDGNTIYF.

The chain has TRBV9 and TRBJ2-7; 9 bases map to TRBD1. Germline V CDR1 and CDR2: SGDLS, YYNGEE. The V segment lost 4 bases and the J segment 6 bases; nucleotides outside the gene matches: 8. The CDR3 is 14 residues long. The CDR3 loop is CASSPGTGYSEQYF. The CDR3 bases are TGTGCCAGCAGCCCAGGGACAGGGTATTCCGAGCAGTACTTC. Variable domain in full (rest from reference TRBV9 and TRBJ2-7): DSGVTQTPKHLITATGQRVTLRCSPRSGDLSVYWYQQSLDQGLQFLIQYYNGEERAKGNILERFSAQQFPDLHSELNLSSLELGDSALYFCASSPGTGYSEQYFGPGTRLTVT.

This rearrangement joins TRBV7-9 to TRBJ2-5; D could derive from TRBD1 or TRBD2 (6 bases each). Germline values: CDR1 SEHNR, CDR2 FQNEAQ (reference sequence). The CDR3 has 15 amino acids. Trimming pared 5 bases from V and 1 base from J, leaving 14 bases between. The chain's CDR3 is CASSPPGAVQETQYF. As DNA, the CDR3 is TGTGCCAGCAGCCCGCCGGGGGCCGTCCAAGAGACCCAGTACTTC.

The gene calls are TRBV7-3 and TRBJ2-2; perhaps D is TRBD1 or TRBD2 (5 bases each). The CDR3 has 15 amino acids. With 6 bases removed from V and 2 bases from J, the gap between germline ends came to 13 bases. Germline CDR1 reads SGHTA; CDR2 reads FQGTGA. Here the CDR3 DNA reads TGTGCCAGCAGACGGGACGGCAGTAACACCGGGGAGCTGTTTTTT. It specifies CASRRDGSNTGELFF.

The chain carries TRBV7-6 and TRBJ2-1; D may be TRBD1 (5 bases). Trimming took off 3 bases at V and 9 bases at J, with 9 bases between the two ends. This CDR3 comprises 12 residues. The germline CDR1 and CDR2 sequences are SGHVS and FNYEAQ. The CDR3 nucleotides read TGTGCCAGCAGCTTTTCAGGGTCTGAGCAGTTCTTC. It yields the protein CASSFSGSEQFF.

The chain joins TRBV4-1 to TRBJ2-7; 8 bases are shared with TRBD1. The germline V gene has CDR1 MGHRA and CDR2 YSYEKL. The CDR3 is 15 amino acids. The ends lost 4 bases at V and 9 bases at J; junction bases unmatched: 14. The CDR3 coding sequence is TGCGCCAGCAGCCCCGGAATAACGGACAGGGCGGTGCAGTACTTC. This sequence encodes CASSPGITDRAVQYF.

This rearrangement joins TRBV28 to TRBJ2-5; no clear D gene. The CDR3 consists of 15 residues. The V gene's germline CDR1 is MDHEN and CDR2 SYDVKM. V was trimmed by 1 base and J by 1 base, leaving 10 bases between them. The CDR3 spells CASSLSGSAQETQYF. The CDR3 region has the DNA TGTGCCAGCAGTTTATCTGGGTCTGCCCAAGAGACCCAGTACTTC.

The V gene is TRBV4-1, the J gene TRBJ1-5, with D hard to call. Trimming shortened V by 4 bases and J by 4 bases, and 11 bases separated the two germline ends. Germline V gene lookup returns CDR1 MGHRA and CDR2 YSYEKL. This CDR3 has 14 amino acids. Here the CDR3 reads CASSLEGGNQPQHF. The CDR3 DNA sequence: TGCGCCAGCAGCCTCGAGGGTGGAAATCAGCCCCAGCATTTT.

The CDR3 loop is CATSRQTGTRPYEQYF. The CDR3 nucleotides read TGTGCCACCAGCAGACAAACCGGGACAAGACCCTACGAGCAGTACTTC. The chain has TRBV15 and TRBJ2-7, with D maybe TRBD1 (6 bases). V lost 2 bases, J lost 2 bases, and 16 bases lay in between. Germline values: CDR1 LNHNV, CDR2 YYDKDF (reference sequence). The CDR3 consists of 16 residues. Full variable domain (remainder filled in from reference TRBV15 and TRBJ2-7): DAMVIQNPRYQVTQFGKPVTLSCSQTLNHNVMYWYQQKSSQAPKLLFHYYDKDFNNEADTPDNFQSRRPNTSFCFLDIRSPGLGDTAMYLCATSRQTGTRPYEQYFGPGTRLTVT.

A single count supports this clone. The CDR3 region is CASSRKTLAGFSYEQYF. CDR3 DNA sequence: TGCGCCAGCAGCCGAAAAACACTAGCGGGGTTCTCCTACGAGCAGTACTTC. The genes are TRBV4-1 and TRBJ2-7; 10 nucleotides align to TRBD2. With V trimmed by 4 bases and J by 0 bases, 9 bases remained unmatched. Per germline, CDR1 MGHRA and CDR2 YSYEKL. The CDR3 spans 17 residues.

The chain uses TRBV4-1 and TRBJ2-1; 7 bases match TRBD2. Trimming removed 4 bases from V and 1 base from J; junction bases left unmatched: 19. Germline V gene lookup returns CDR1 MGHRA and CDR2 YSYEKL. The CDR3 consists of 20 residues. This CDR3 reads CASSLTVLASGERSYNEQFF. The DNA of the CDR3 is TGCGCCAGCAGCCTAACCGTACTAGCGTCCGGGGAACGGTCCTACAATGAGCAGTTCTTC.

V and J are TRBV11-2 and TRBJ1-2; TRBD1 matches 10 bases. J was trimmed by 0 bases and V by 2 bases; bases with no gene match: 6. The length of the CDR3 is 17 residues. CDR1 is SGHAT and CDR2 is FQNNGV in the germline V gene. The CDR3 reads CASSLQGQGSSNYGYTF. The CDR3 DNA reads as TGTGCCAGCAGCTTACAGGGACAGGGGTCTTCTAACTATGGCTACACCTTC. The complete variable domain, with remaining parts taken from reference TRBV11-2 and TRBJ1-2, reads EAGVAQSPRYKIIEKRQSVAFWCNPISGHATLYWYQQILGQGPKLLIQFQNNGVVDDSQLPKDRFSAERLKGVDSTLKIQPAKLEDSAVYLCASSLQGQGSSNYGYTFGSGTRLTVV.

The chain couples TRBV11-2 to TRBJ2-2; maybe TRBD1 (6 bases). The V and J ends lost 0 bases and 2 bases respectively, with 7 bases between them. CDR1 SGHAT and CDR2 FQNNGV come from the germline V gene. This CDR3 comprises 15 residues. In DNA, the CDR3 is TGTGCCAGCAGCTTAGAGGGGGCTAACACCGGGGAGCTGTTTTTT. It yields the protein CASSLEGANTGELFF. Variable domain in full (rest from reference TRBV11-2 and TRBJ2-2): EAGVAQSPRYKIIEKRQSVAFWCNPISGHATLYWYQQILGQGPKLLIQFQNNGVVDDSQLPKDRFSAERLKGVDSTLKIQPAKLEDSAVYLCASSLEGANTGELFFGEGSRLTVL.

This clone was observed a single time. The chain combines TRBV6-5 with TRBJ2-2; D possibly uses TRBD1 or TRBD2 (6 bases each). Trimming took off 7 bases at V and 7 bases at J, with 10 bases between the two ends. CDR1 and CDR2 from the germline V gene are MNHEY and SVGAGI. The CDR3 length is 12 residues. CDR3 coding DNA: TGTGCCAGCAAAGGGGGGTTCGGGGAGCTGTTTTTT. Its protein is CASKGGFGELFF.

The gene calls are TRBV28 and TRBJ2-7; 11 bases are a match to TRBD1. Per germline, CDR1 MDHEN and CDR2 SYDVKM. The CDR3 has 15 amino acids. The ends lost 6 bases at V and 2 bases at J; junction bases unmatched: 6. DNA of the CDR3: TGTGCCAGCAGGTTACTGGGACAGGGGGCCTACGAGCAGTACTTC. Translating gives CASRLLGQGAYEQYF.

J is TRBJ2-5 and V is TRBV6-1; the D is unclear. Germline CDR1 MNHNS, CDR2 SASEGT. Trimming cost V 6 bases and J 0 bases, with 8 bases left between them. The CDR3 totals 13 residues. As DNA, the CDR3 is TGTGCCAGCAGGCCAGAGAACCAAGAGACCCAGTACTTC. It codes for CASRPENQETQYF.

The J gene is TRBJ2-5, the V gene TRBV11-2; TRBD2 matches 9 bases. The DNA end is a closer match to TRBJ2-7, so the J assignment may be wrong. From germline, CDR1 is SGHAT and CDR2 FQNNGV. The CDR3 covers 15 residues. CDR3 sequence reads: CASSLSQLAGYEQYF. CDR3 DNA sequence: TGTGCCAGCAGCTTAAGTCAACTAGCGGGCTACGAGCAGTACTTC.

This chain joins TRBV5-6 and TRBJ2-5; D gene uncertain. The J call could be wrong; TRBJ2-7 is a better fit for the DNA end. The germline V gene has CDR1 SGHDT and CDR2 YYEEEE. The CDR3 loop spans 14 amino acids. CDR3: CASSLSGRPYEQYF. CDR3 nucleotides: TGTGCCAGCAGCTTGTCAGGACGGCCCTACGAGCAGTACTTC.

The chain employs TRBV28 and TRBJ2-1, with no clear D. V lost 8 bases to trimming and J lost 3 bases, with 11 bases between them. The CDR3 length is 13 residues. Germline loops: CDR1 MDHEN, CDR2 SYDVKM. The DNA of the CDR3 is TGTGCCAGCGAACTGGACGGCTACAATGAGCAGTTCTTC. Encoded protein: CASELDGYNEQFF.

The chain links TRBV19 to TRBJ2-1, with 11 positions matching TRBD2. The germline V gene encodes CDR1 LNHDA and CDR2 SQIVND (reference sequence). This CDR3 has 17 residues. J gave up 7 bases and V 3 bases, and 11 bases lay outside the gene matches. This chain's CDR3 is CASSISVEGLAVNEQFF. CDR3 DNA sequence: TGTGCCAGTAGTATCTCGGTTGAGGGACTAGCGGTAAATGAGCAGTTCTTC. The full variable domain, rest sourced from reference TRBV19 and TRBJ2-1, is DGGITQSPKYLFRKEGQNVTLSCEQNLNHDAMYWYRQDPGQGLRLIYYSQIVNDFQKGDIAEGYSVSREKKESFPLTVTSAQKNPTAFYLCASSISVEGLAVNEQFFGPGTRLTVL.

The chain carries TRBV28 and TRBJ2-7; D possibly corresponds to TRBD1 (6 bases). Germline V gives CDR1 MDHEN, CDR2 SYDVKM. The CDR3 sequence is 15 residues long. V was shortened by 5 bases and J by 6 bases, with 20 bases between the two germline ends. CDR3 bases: TGTGCCAGCAGTCCGGGGCAGGGGTGGGACCGCGAGCAGTACTTC. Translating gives CASSPGQGWDREQYF.